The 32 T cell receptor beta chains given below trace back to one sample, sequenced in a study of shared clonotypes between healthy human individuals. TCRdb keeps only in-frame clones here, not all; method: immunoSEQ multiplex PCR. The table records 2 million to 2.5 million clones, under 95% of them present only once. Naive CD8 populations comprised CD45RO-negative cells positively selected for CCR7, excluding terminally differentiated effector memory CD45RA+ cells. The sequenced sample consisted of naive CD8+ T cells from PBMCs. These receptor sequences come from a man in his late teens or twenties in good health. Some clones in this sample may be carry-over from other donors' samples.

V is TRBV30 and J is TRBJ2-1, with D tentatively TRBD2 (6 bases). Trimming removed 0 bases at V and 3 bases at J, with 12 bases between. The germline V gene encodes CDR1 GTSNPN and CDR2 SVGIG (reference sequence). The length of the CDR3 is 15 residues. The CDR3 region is CAWSVRETFYNEQFF. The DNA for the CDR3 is TGTGCCTGGAGTGTACGGGAGACTTTCTACAATGAGCAGTTCTTC. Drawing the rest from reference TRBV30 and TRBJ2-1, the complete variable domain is SQTIHQWPATLVQPVGSPLSLECTVEGTSNPNLYWYRQAAGRGLQLLFYSVGIGQISSEVPQNLSASRPQDRQFILSSKKLLLSDSGFYLCAWSVRETFYNEQFFGPGTRLTVL.

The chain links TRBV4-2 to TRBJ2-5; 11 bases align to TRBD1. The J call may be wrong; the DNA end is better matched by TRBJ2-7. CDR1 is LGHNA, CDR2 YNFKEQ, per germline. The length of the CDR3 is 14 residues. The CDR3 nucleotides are TGTGCCAGCAGCCCGGGACAGGGGGCCTACGAGCAGTACTTC. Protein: CASSPGQGAYEQYF.

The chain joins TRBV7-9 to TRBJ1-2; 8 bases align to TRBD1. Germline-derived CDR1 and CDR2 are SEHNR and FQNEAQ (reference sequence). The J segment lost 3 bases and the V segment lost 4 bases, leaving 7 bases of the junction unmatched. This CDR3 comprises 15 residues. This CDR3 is CASSSQGQVYYGYTF. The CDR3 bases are TGTGCCAGCAGCTCCCAGGGACAGGTGTACTATGGCTACACCTTC.

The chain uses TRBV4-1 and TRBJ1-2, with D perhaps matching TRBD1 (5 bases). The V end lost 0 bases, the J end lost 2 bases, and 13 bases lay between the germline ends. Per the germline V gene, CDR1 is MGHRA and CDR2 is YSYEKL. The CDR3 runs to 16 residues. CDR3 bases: TGCGCCAGCAGCCAAGATTGGAGAGAGGGGAACTATGGCTACACCTTC. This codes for CASSQDWREGNYGYTF.

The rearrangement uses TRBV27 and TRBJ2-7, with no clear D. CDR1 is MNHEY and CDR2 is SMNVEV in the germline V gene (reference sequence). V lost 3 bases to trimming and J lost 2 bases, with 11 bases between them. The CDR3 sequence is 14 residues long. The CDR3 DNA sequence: TGTGCCAGCAGTTTCGCAGGTTCCACCTACGAGCAGTACTTC. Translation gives CASSFAGSTYEQYF.

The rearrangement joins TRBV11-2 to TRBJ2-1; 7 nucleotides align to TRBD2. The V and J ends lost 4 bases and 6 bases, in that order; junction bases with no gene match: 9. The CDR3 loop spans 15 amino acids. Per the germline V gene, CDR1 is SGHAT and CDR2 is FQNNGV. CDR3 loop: CASSSGVAGLNEQFF. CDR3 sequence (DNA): TGTGCCAGCAGCTCCGGGGTAGCGGGCCTCAATGAGCAGTTCTTC. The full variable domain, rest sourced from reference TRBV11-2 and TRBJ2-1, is EAGVAQSPRYKIIEKRQSVAFWCNPISGHATLYWYQQILGQGPKLLIQFQNNGVVDDSQLPKDRFSAERLKGVDSTLKIQPAKLEDSAVYLCASSSGVAGLNEQFFGPGTRLTVL.

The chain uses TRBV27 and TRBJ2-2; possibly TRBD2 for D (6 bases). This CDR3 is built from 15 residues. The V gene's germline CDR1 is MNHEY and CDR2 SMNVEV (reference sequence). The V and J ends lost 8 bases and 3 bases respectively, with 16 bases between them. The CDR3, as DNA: TGTGCCAGCCAGGGACTGGCGGGACACACCGGGGAGCTGTTTTTT. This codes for CASQGLAGHTGELFF.

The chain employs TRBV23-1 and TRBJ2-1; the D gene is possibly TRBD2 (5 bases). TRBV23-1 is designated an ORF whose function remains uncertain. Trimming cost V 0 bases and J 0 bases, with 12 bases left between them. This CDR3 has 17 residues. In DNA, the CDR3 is TGCGCCAGCAGTCAATCTGTTAGCGTGAGCTCCTACAATGAGCAGTTCTTC. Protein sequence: CASSQSVSVSSYNEQFF.

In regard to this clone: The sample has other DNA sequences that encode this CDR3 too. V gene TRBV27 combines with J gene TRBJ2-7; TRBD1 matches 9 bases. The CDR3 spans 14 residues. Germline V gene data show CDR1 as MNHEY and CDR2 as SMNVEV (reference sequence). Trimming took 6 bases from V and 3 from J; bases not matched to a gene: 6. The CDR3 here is CASSPGTGFYEQYF. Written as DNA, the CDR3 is TGTGCCAGCAGCCCCGGGACAGGGTTCTACGAGCAGTACTTC.

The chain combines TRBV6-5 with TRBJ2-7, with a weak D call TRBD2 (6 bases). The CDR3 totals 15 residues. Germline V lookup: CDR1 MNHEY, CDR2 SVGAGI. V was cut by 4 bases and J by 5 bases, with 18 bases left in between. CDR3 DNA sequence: TGTGCCAGCAGTTTTACGACTAGGGCAGGGAACGAGCAGTACTTC. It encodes CASSFTTRAGNEQYF.

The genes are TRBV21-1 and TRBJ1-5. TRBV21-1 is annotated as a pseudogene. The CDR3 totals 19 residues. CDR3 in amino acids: CASSKVGWRTVSGNQPQHF. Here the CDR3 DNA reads TGTGCCAGCAGCAAAGTGGGGTGGCGTACGGTGTCGGGCAATCAGCCCCAGCATTTT.

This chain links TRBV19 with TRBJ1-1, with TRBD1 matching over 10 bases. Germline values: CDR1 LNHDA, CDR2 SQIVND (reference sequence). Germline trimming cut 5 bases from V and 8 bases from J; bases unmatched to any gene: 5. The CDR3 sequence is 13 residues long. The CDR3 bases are TGTGCCAGTAGTGGACGGGACAGGGGCGAAGCTTTCTTT. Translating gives CASSGRDRGEAFF.

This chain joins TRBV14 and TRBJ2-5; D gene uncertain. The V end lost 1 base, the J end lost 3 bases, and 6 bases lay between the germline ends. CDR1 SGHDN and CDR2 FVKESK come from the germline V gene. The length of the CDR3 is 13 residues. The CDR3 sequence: CASSQGEKETQYF. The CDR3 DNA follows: TGTGCCAGCAGCCAAGGAGAAAAAGAGACCCAGTACTTC. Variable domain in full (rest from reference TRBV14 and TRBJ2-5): EAGVTQFPSHSVIEKGQTVTLRCDPISGHDNLYWYRRVMGKEIKFLLHFVKESKQDESGMPNNRFLAERTGGTYSTLKVQPAELEDSGVYFCASSQGEKETQYFGPGTRLLVL.

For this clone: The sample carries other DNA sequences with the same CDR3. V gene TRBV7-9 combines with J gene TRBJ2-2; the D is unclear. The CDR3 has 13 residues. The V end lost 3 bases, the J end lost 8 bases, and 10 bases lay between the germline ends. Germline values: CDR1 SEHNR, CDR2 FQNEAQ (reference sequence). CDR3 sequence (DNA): TGTGCCAGCAGCTTGCTGGTTGGGGGGGAGCTGTTTTTT. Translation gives CASSLLVGGELFF. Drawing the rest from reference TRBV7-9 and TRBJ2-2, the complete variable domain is DTGVSQNPRHKITKRGQNVTFRCDPISEHNRLYWYRQTLGQGPEFLTYFQNEAQLEKSRLLSDRFSAERPKGSFSTLEIQRTEQGDSAMYLCASSLLVGGELFFGEGSRLTVL.

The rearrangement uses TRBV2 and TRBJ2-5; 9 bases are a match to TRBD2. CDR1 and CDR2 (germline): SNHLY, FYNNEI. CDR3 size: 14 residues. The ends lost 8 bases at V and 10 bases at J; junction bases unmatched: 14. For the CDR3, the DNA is TGTGCCAGCGGAGATAATAGACTAGCGGTCGGCCAGTACTTC. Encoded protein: CASGDNRLAVGQYF.

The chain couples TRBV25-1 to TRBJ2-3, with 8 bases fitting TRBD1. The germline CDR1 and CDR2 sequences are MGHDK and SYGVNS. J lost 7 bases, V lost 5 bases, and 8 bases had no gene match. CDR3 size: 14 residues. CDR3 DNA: TGTGCCAGCAGTATTACAGGGGGGATGAATACGCAGTATTTT. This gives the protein CASSITGGMNTQYF.

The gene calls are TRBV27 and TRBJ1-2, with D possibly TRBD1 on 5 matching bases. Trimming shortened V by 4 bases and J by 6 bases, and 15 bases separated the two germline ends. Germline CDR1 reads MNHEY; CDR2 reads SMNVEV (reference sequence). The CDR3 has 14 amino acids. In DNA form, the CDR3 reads TGTGCCAGCAGTTCCAAGGCAGGGCCTCATGGCTACACCTTC. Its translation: CASSSKAGPHGYTF.

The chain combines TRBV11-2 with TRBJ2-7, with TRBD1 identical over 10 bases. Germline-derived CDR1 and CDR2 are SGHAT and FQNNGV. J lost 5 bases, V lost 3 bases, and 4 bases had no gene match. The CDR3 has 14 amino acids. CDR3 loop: CASSFRQGANEQYF. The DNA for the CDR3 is TGTGCCAGCAGCTTTCGACAGGGGGCAAACGAGCAGTACTTC.

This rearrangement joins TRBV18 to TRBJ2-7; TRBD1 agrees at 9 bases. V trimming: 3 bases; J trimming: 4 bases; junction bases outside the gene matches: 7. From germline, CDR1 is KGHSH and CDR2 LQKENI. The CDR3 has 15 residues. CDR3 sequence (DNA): TGTGCCAGCTCACCCGAACAGGGGGCTCGTTACGAGCAGTACTTC. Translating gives CASSPEQGARYEQYF.

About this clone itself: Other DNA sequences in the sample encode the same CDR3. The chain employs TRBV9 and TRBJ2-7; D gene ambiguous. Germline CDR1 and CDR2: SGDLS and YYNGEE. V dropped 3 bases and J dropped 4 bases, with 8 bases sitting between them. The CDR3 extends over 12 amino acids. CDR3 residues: CASSGSSYEQYF. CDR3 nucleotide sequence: TGTGCCAGCAGCGGGTCTTCGTACGAGCAGTACTTC. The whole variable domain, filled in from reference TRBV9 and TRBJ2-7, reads DSGVTQTPKHLITATGQRVTLRCSPRSGDLSVYWYQQSLDQGLQFLIQYYNGEERAKGNILERFSAQQFPDLHSELNLSSLELGDSALYFCASSGSSYEQYFGPGTRLTVT.

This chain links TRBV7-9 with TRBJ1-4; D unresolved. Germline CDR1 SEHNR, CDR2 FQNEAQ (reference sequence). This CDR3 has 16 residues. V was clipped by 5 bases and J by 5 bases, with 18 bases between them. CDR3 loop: CASSPTEGEGNEKLFF. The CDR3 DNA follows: TGTGCCAGCAGCCCGACTGAGGGTGAGGGAAATGAAAAACTGTTTTTT.

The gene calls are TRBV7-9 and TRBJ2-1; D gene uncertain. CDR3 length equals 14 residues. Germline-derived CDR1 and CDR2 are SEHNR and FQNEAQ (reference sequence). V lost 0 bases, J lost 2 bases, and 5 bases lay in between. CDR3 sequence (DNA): TGTGCCAGCAGCTTAGCTACGACCTACAATGAGCAGTTCTTC. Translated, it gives CASSLATTYNEQFF.

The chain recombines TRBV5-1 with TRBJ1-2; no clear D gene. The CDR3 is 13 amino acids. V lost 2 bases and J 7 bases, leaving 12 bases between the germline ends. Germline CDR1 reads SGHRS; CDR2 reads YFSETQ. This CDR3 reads CASSLGSETGYTF. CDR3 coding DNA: TGCGCCAGCAGCTTAGGATCAGAAACTGGCTACACCTTC.

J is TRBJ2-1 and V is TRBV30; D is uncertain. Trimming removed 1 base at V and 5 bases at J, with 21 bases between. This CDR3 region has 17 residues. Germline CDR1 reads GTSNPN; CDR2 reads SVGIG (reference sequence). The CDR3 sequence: CAWSGTLSRSPNNEQFF. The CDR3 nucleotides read TGTGCCTGGAGTGGAACTCTATCCAGGAGCCCTAACAATGAGCAGTTCTTC.

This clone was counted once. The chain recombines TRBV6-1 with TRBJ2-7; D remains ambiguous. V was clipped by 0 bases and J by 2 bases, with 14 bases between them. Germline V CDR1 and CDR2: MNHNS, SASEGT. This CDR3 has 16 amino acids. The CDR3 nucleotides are TGTGCCAGCAGTGAAGCCTTGAGGTCTGGGGCCTACGAGCAGTACTTC. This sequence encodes CASSEALRSGAYEQYF.

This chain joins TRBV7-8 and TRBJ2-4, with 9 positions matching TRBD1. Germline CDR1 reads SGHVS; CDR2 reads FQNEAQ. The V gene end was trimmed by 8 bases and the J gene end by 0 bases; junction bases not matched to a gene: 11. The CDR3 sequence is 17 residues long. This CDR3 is CASDVRGDRVAKNIQYF. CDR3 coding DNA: TGTGCCAGCGACGTACGAGGGGACAGGGTAGCCAAAAACATTCAGTACTTC.

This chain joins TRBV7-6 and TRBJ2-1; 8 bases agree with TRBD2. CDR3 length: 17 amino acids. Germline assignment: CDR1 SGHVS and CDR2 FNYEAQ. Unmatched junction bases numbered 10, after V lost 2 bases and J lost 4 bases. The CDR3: CASSLLAVAGKYNEQFF. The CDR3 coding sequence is TGTGCCAGCAGCTTATTGGCAGTAGCGGGGAAATACAATGAGCAGTTCTTC.

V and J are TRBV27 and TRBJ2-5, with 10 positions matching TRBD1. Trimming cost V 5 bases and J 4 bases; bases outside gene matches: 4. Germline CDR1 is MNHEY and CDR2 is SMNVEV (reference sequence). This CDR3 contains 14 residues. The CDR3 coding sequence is TGTGCCAGCAGTCCGGACAGGGGGGTAGAGACCCAGTACTTC. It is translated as CASSPDRGVETQYF.

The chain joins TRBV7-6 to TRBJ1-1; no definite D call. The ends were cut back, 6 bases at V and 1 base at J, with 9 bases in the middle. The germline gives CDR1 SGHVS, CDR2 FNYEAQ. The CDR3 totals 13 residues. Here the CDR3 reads CASSPTRNTEAFF. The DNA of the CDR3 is TGTGCCAGCAGTCCCACACGGAACACTGAAGCTTTCTTT.

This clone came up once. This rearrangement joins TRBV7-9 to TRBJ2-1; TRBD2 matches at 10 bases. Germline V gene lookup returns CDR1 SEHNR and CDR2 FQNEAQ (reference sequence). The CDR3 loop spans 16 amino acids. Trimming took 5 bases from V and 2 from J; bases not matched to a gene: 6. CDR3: CASSTGLAEPYNEQFF. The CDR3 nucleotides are TGTGCCAGCAGCACAGGACTAGCGGAACCCTACAATGAGCAGTTCTTC.

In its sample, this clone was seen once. CDR3 protein: CASSLGALSYEQYF. The CDR3 coding sequence is TGTGCCAGCAGTTTGGGGGCACTAAGCTACGAGCAGTACTTC. The chain couples TRBV28 to TRBJ2-7; D possibly corresponds to TRBD1 (6 bases). V gave up 3 bases and J gave up 3 bases, with 12 bases separating them. Germline-derived CDR1 and CDR2 are MDHEN and SYDVKM. This CDR3 comprises 14 residues.

The CDR3 spells CAWSPGGSTDTQYF. CDR3 DNA sequence: TGTGCCTGGAGTCCCGGAGGAAGCACAGATACGCAGTATTTT. The chain uses TRBV30 and TRBJ2-3, with D perhaps matching TRBD2 (5 bases). The CDR3 totals 14 residues. The V end lost 2 bases, the J end lost 0 bases, and 9 bases lay between the germline ends. Germline V gene data show CDR1 as GTSNPN and CDR2 as SVGIG (reference sequence).